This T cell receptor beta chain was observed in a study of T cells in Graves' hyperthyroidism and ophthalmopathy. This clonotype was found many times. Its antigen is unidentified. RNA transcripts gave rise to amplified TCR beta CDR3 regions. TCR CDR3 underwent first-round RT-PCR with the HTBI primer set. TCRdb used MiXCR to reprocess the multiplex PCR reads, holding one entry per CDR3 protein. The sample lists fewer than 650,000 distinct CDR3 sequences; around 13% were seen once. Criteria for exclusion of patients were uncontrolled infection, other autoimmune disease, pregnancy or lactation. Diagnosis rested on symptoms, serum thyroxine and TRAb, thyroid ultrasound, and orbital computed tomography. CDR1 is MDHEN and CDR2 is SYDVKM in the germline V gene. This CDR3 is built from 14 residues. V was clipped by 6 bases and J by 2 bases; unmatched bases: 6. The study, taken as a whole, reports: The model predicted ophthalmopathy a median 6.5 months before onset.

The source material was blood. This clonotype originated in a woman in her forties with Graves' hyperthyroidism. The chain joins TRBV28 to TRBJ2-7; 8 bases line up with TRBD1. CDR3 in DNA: TGTGCCAGCAGACGACAGGGGATTACCTACGAGCAGTACTTC. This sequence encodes CASRRQGITYEQYF. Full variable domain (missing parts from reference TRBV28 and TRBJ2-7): DVKVTQSSRYLVKRTGEKVFLECVQDMDHENMFWYRQDPGLGLRLIYFSYDVKMKEKGDIPEGYSVSREKKERFSLILESASTNQTSMYLCASRRQGITYEQYFGPGTRLTVT.